This T cell receptor (beta chain) came from a study of response to subunit inactivated influenza vaccine (dated by TCRdb to about 2018). Looking at the study overall: The study used deep quantitative T cell receptor repertoire profiling to track responses to a trivalent subunit inactivated influenza vaccine. Broad study findings and their caveats: The authors suggested that each seasonal influenza vaccination may recruit only a limited number of new T cells.

The method behind the library was RT-PCR. Sequencing used an Illumina HiSeq 2500. Using fastp at Q25 and MiXCR, TCRdb reprocessed the public reads and kept productive beta chains. A single entry per CDR3 protein holds the most common genes and DNA from its merged rows. This sample holds about 700,000 distinct CDR3 sequences; about 15% were observed only once. About 7.6% of the sample is in the top ten clones. The sample holds a few counts of this clonotype. Its antigen is unknown. Within one base of it there is no much larger clone, and no base qualities were kept. CDR1 and CDR2, looked up from the germline V gene, are SGHRS and YFSETQ. Trimming takes 3 bases off V and 6 bases off J; junction bases not matched to a gene: 10. Including the terminal cysteine and phenylalanine, the CDR3 comprises 16 residues. Only CDR3 DNA is held: 48 bases, read in frame from base 1.

This sample comprised PBMCs from blood, obtained around two weeks before vaccination. The chain joins TRBV5-1 to TRBJ2-7, with 12 middle bases fitting TRBD2. This TCR came from a man aged 45-60 years who received an inactivated influenza vaccine. Donor details come from another sample of the same person, matched by shared clones. The CDR3 corresponds to CASSYSGTSGQGEQYF. The DNA is TGCGCCAGCAGCTATTCCGGGACTAGCGGGCAAGGCGAGCAGTACTTC.